The 6 T cell receptor beta chains in this list originate from one sample, sequenced in a study of lymphopenia after photon versus proton radiotherapy. Measured with immunoSEQ multiplex PCR; TCRdb has only the in-frame clones, and not every one. This table holds 50,000 or so clones, under 95% found once. This specimen consisted of peripheral blood, obtained from a patient treated with photon-based radiotherapy. The receptors were sampled from a woman aged 40 to 50 with cholangiocarcinoma.

The chain links TRBV6-1 to TRBJ1-2, with a possible D match to TRBD1 (5 bases). CDR1 is MNHNS and CDR2 is SASEGT in the germline V gene. Trimming stripped 4 bases from V and 8 bases from J, with 14 bases between. The CDR3 is 13 residues long. This CDR3 reads CASSVGRGGGYTF. The CDR3 region has the DNA TGTGCCAGCAGTGTAGGACGGGGCGGAGGCTACACCTTC.

The chain combines TRBV27 with TRBJ1-5; D remains ambiguous. CDR3 length: 15 residues. Germline V gene sequence: CDR1 MNHEY, CDR2 SMNVEV (reference sequence). Trimming left V 0 bases short and J 7 bases short, with 13 bases between. CDR3 amino acids: CASSLSPGFGQPQHF. CDR3 in DNA: TGTGCCAGCAGTTTATCCCCGGGGTTCGGGCAGCCCCAGCATTTT.

This clone was detected only once. This chain joins TRBV5-4 and TRBJ2-1; D gene uncertain. Germline loops: CDR1 SGHNT, CDR2 YYREEE (reference sequence). The CDR3 covers 13 residues. Trimming removed 2 bases from V and 6 bases from J, with 9 bases in between. In DNA, the CDR3 is TGTGCCAGCAGCTTACGCGGTAGCAATGAGCAGTTCTTC. Translation: CASSLRGSNEQFF.

J is TRBJ2-1 and V is TRBV30, with 15 bases fitting TRBD2. Germline values: CDR1 GTSNPN, CDR2 SVGIG (reference sequence). The length of the CDR3 is 18 residues. The J segment lost 2 bases and the V segment lost 1 base, leaving 6 bases of the junction unmatched. CDR3 bases: TGTGCCTGGAGTGCCGGGACTAGCGGGGGGCTTACCTACAATGAGCAGTTCTTC. Its translation is CAWSAGTSGGLTYNEQFF.

The chain has TRBV30 and TRBJ1-5; D not certain. Germline CDR1 is GTSNPN and CDR2 is SVGIG (reference sequence). V lost 1 base to trimming and J lost 7 bases, with 14 bases between them. The CDR3 spans 14 residues. DNA for the CDR3: TGTGCCTGGAGTGATAAGGGTGCTAACCAGCCCCAGCATTTT. It translates to CAWSDKGANQPQHF.

Regarding this clone: One end of the junction varies from germline; a read error may be responsible. The gene calls are TRBV7-7 and TRBJ2-1; 9 positions match TRBD2. The CDR3 spans 15 residues. Germline loops: CDR1 SSHAT, CDR2 FNYEAQ (reference sequence). DNA of the CDR3: TGTGCTAGCAGCTCCGGGACTAGCCCCTACAATGAGCAGTTCTTC. It translates to CASSSGTSPYNEQFF.